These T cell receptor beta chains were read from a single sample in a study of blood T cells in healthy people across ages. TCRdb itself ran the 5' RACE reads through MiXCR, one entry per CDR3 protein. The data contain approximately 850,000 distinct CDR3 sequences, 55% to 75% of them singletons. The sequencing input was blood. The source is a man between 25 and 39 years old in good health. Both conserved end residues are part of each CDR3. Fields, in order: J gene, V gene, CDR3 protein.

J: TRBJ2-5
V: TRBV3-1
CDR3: CASSQAGGAETQYF

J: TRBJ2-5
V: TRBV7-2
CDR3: CASSVGTFPYQETQYF

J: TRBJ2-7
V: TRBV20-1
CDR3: CSARAVQWAGEQYF

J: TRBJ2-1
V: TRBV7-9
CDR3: CASSSTGGPLGNEQFF

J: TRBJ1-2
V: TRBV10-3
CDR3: CAISESYSYGYTF

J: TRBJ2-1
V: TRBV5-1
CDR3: CASSWGAGIDNEQFF

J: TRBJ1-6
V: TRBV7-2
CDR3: CASSPLQGSASPLHF

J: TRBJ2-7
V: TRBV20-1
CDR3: CSARGRAYEQYF

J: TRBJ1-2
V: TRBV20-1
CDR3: CSASTPTSYGYTF

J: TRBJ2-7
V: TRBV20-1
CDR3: CSASLGRGTTLYEQYF

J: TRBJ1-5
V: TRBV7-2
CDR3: CASSPTGGRDQPQHF

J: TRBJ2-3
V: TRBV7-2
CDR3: CASSRSVDTQYF

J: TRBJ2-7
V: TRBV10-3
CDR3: CAIGRDRDYGQYF

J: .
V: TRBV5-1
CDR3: CASSFPGLGETQYF

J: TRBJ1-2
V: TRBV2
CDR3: CASSPTDRGYTF

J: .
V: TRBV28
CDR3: CASSSLPTGSYEQYF

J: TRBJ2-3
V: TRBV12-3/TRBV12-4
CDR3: CASSFRVGGDTQYF

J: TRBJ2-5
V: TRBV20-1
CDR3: CSALALAEGETQYF

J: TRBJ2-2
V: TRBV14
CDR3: CASSQDRYRVPTGELFF

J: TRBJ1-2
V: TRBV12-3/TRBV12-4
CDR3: CTSSFWTGGSNYGYTF

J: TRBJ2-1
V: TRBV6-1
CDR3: CASSDPKARHYNEQFF

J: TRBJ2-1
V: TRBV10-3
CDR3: CAISESKGQPPSSYNEQFF

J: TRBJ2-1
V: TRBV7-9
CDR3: CASRDGTDSYNEQFF

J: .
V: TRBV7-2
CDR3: CASSLGFAVRIFHEQYF

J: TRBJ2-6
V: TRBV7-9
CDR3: CASSSPPGQVIIGANVLTF

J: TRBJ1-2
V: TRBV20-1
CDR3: CSAARQTTNYGYTF

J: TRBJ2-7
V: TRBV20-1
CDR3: CSATGGRLTYEQYF

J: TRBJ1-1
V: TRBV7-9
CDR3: CASSPDGAYEAFF

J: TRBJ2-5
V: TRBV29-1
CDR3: CSVGGAEETQYF

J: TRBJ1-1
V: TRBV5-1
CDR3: CASSFRTGRQNTEAFF

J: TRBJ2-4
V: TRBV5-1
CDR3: CASSYRPPERQYF